These 30 T cell receptor beta chains came from one sample sequenced in a study of T cell responses to AZD1222 COVID-19 vaccine (dated by TCRdb to about 2021). The label giving this sample's time point can be read as: baseline before first vaccination. Library creation used the immunoSEQ multiplex PCR assay. Imported from immuneACCESS, the table was reduced by TCRdb to in-frame sequences with V and J called. These copies leave out some clones; in studies compared against another copy, an unresolved V gene accounts for under half, and the cause of the remainder is not known. This sample holds about 160,000 clones; roughly nine tenths were observed only once. 1.5% to 2% of the sample comes from the top ten. Specimen: peripheral blood, collected on day 0 of AZD1222 vaccination. Receptor source: an adult in good health.

The V gene is TRBV7-3, the J gene TRBJ1-5, with D hard to call. Germline loops: CDR1 SGHTA, CDR2 FQGTGA. V was cut by 2 bases and J by 3 bases, with 5 bases left in between. CDR3 size: 13 residues. CDR3 nucleotides: TGTGCCAGCAGCTTAGACCCCAATCAGCCCCAGCATTTT. Translated: CASSLDPNQPQHF.

V gene TRBV5-1 combines with J gene TRBJ2-7, with D tentatively TRBD1 or TRBD2 (5 bases each). Trimming left V 1 base short and J 4 bases short, with 12 bases between. CDR3 length: 14 residues. Per the germline V gene, CDR1 is SGHRS and CDR2 is YFSETQ. This CDR3 is CASSLLGPKYEQYF. The CDR3 DNA reads as TGCGCCAGCAGCTTGCTGGGACCAAAATACGAGCAGTACTTC.

The V call is TRBV6-5, the J call TRBJ2-6; TRBD2 might be the D (6 bases). The CDR3 contains 15 residues. V was shortened by 10 bases and J by 4 bases, with 17 bases between the two germline ends. CDR1 MNHEY and CDR2 SVGAGI come from the germline V gene. In DNA, the CDR3 is TGTGCCACCGGGAGAGGGTTGAGAGGGGCCAACGTCCTGACTTTC. This encodes CATGRGLRGANVLTF.

This clone has only one observation. The chain is built from TRBV9 and TRBJ1-6; TRBD1 is a possible D gene (6 bases). The CDR3 is 14 amino acids. Germline V gene lookup returns CDR1 SGDLS and CDR2 YYNGEE. Trimming pared 5 bases from V and 7 bases from J, leaving 13 bases between. The CDR3 is CASSLGGDNSPLHF. Written as DNA, the CDR3 is TGTGCCAGCAGTCTAGGGGGGGACAATTCACCCCTCCACTTT.

The chain recombines TRBV9 with TRBJ2-2; D is possibly TRBD1 or TRBD2 (6 bases each). This CDR3 spans 15 amino acids. Trimming shortened V by 0 bases and J by 4 bases, and 10 bases separated the two germline ends. Looked up from germline, CDR1 is SGDLS and CDR2 is YYNGEE. Here the CDR3 DNA reads TGTGCCAGCAGCGTAGACCGGGGGCGCACCGGGGAGCTGTTTTTT. Translated: CASSVDRGRTGELFF.

The chain combines TRBV6-1 with TRBJ2-7; 8 bases map to TRBD2. The CDR3 runs to 15 residues. Germline V CDR1 and CDR2: MNHNS, SASEGT. Unmatched junction bases numbered 3, after V lost 2 bases and J lost 0 bases. CDR3: CASSERSGSSYEQYF. The CDR3 coding sequence is TGTGCCAGCAGTGAAAGGAGCGGGAGCTCCTACGAGCAGTACTTC.

V is TRBV28 and J is TRBJ2-5; the D gene could be TRBD1 or TRBD2 (6 bases each). Germline CDR1 reads MDHEN; CDR2 reads SYDVKM. The CDR3 is made up of 15 amino acids. Trimming cost V 5 bases and J 4 bases, with 17 bases left between them. For the CDR3, the DNA is TGTGCCAGCAGTCCCCCCTCCGGGGGCCCAGAGACCCAGTACTTC. This sequence encodes CASSPPSGGPETQYF.

The chain employs TRBV4-3 and TRBJ2-2; 10 bases are shared with TRBD2. Germline assignment: CDR1 LGHNA and CDR2 YSLEER. The CDR3 totals 17 residues. V shed 0 bases and J 6 bases; nucleotides not matched to a gene: 7. CDR3 sequence: CASSQDMRAGGAGELFF. The CDR3 DNA reads as TGCGCCAGCAGCCAAGATATGAGAGCGGGAGGGGCCGGGGAGCTGTTTTTT.

The chain uses TRBV6-6 and TRBJ1-2; D is undetermined. CDR3 length: 13 residues. Looked up from germline, CDR1 is MNHNY and CDR2 is SVGAGI (reference sequence). Trimming stripped 8 bases from V and 4 bases from J, with 14 bases between. The CDR3 is CASVRGTGYGYTF. The CDR3 DNA follows: TGTGCCAGCGTCCGGGGAACCGGCTATGGCTACACCTTC.

This chain joins TRBV28 and TRBJ1-2; tentatively, D is TRBD1 (5 bases). The V gene's germline CDR1 is MDHEN and CDR2 SYDVKM. The V end was cut by 3 bases, the J end by 8 bases, with 34 bases between. The CDR3 extends over 20 amino acids. This CDR3 is CASSFVASGGRAGSPGGYTF. CDR3 DNA: TGTGCCAGCAGTTTCGTCGCCTCAGGAGGCAGGGCAGGGTCCCCAGGAGGCTACACCTTC.

V gene TRBV29-1 combines with J gene TRBJ2-1, with 7 positions matching TRBD2. In germline, CDR1 is SQVTM, CDR2 ANQGSEA. This CDR3 has 14 residues. V lost 7 bases, J lost 0 bases, and 6 bases stayed unmatched. CDR3 amino acids: CSGQGGSSYNEQFF. In nucleotides, the CDR3 is TGCAGCGGCCAGGGCGGGAGCTCCTACAATGAGCAGTTCTTC.

V is TRBV9 and J is TRBJ2-2, with D maybe TRBD2 (6 bases). Germline V gene lookup returns CDR1 SGDLS and CDR2 YYNGEE. Trimming took 4 bases from V and 4 from J, leaving 17 bases between them. This CDR3 region has 16 residues. The CDR3 protein is CASSSRPGLGTGELFF. For the CDR3, the DNA is TGTGCCAGCAGCTCGCGCCCGGGACTCGGCACCGGGGAGCTGTTTTTT.

About this clone itself: Other DNA sequences of this sample code for an identical CDR3. This chain's CDR3 is CSATPDTQYF. In DNA, the CDR3 is TGCAGTGCTACCCCAGATACGCAGTATTTT. The rearrangement links TRBV20-1 to TRBJ2-3; D gene uncertain. V lost 4 bases and J lost 4, with 3 bases in between. Germline values: CDR1 DFQATT, CDR2 SNEGSKA (reference sequence). The CDR3 is 10 residues long.

CDR3 nucleotide sequence: TGTGCCAGCAGTGTTTGGAGGAACAATCAGCCCCAGCATTTT. Residues: CASSVWRNNQPQHF. This chain uses TRBV2 with TRBJ1-5; D call uncertain. The CDR3 consists of 14 residues. V was trimmed by 4 bases and J by 3 bases, leaving 10 bases between them. CDR1 and CDR2 from the germline V gene are SNHLY and FYNNEI.

The chain recombines TRBV7-9 with TRBJ1-1; D is ambiguous. From germline, CDR1 is SEHNR and CDR2 FQNEAQ (reference sequence). The CDR3 covers 10 residues. The V end was cut by 5 bases, the J end by 8 bases, with 6 bases between. The CDR3 here is CASSDVEAFF. CDR3 nucleotide sequence: TGTGCCAGCAGCGATGTAGAAGCTTTCTTT.

The gene calls are TRBV7-9 and TRBJ2-2; D possibly corresponds to TRBD2 (6 bases). Germline CDR1 and CDR2: SEHNR and FQNEAQ (reference sequence). The CDR3 runs 16 residues. CDR3 in amino acids: CAAPASRRDRTGELFF. As DNA, the CDR3 is TGTGCTGCCCCAGCCTCCAGGAGGGATCGAACCGGGGAGCTGTTTTTT.

The chain uses TRBV24-1 and TRBJ1-1; unclear D gene. Germline V lookup: CDR1 KGHDR, CDR2 SFDVKD. The CDR3 length is 12 residues. The germline V and J ends were trimmed by 6 bases and 6 bases, with 10 bases remaining between them. CDR3 loop: CATSPTGAEAFF. The CDR3 coding sequence is TGTGCCACCAGTCCAACTGGGGCTGAAGCTTTCTTT.

CDR3 protein: CASSQGGTGGDGYTF. CDR3 coding DNA: TGCGCCAGCAGCCAAGGAGGGACAGGGGGCGACGGCTACACCTTC. This chain links TRBV4-1 with TRBJ1-2, with 12 bases aligning to TRBD1. Germline V CDR1 and CDR2: MGHRA, YSYEKL. V lost 1 base to trimming and J lost 8 bases; unmatched junction nucleotides: 5. This CDR3 region has 15 residues.

The V and J genes are TRBV5-1 and TRBJ2-7; D ambiguous. Germline V lookup: CDR1 SGHRS, CDR2 YFSETQ. The length of the CDR3 is 13 residues. V lost 3 bases, J lost 2 bases, and 9 bases lay in between. The CDR3 here is CASSSSIPYEQYF. CDR3 nucleotide sequence: TGCGCCAGCAGCTCCTCAATACCCTACGAGCAGTACTTC.

The chain is built from TRBV10-3 and TRBJ2-7; D tentatively fits TRBD1 or TRBD2 (6 bases each). The germline CDR1 and CDR2 sequences are ENHRY and SYGVKD. V shed 7 bases and J shed 2 bases, with 15 bases lying between them. CDR3 length equals 14 residues. The CDR3 DNA follows: TGTGCCATCATGGGGGGCCTGGGCCCCTACGAGCAGTACTTC. It specifies CAIMGGLGPYEQYF.

The chain links TRBV10-1 to TRBJ2-7; D is unresolved. Trimming removed 3 bases at V and 0 bases at J, with 9 bases between. The germline V gene encodes CDR1 WNHNN and CDR2 SYGVQD (reference sequence). The CDR3 length is 14 residues. The CDR3 bases are TGCGCCAGCAGTGATCACAGAGGCTCCTACGAGCAGTACTTC. It codes for CASSDHRGSYEQYF.

The chain links TRBV12-5 to TRBJ1-1; weak D call: TRBD1 (5 bases). Germline-derived CDR1 and CDR2 are LGHNT and FRNRAP. Trimming cost V 1 base and J 4 bases, with 16 bases left between them. This CDR3 spans 16 amino acids. The CDR3 nucleotides read TGTGCTAGTGGTTTGGCAACTGGGGACTGGGTCACTGAAGCTTTCTTT. Its translation: CASGLATGDWVTEAFF.

The gene calls are TRBV11-2 and TRBJ2-7, with D perhaps matching TRBD2 (5 bases). The CDR3 contains 15 residues. The ends were cut back, 0 bases at V and 0 bases at J, with 9 bases in the middle. Germline CDR1 is SGHAT and CDR2 is FQNNGV. For the CDR3, the DNA is TGTGCCAGCAGCTTAGAAGCGGCTATCTCCTACGAGCAGTACTTC. Its protein is CASSLEAAISYEQYF. The full variable domain, completed using reference TRBV11-2 and TRBJ2-7, is EAGVAQSPRYKIIEKRQSVAFWCNPISGHATLYWYQQILGQGPKLLIQFQNNGVVDDSQLPKDRFSAERLKGVDSTLKIQPAKLEDSAVYLCASSLEAAISYEQYFGPGTRLTVT.

The V call is TRBV18, the J call TRBJ2-1; 9 bases map to TRBD2. V lost 6 bases, J lost 4 bases, and 25 bases stayed unmatched. There are 21 residues in the CDR3. CDR1 is KGHSH and CDR2 is LQKENI in the germline V gene. The CDR3: CASSQLGPTSGYERPYNEQFF. The CDR3 DNA reads TGTGCCAGCTCTCAACTCGGCCCGACTAGCGGATACGAACGCCCGTACAATGAGCAGTTCTTC.

This chain joins TRBV19 and TRBJ2-7, with D perhaps matching TRBD2 (8 bases). V dropped 1 base and J dropped 1 base, with 17 bases sitting between them. This CDR3 region has 17 residues. Germline CDR1 and CDR2: LNHDA and SQIVND (reference sequence). DNA of the CDR3: TGTGCCAGTAGTATAGCCGGGGACAGCGGGGGATCCTACGAGCAGTACTTC. Encoded protein: CASSIAGDSGGSYEQYF.

V is TRBV5-4 and J is TRBJ2-4, with 9 bases matching TRBD1. V was pared by 4 bases and J by 7 bases, with 6 bases of the junction left unmatched. In germline, CDR1 is SGHNT, CDR2 YYREEE (reference sequence). This CDR3 has 14 amino acids. CDR3 nucleotide sequence: TGTGCCAGCAGCACCAGGACAGGGGAGAACATTCAGTACTTC. Protein: CASSTRTGENIQYF.

The gene calls are TRBV7-2 and TRBJ1-1; D not resolved. Trimming cost V 4 bases and J 3 bases, with 12 bases left between them. From germline, CDR1 is SGHTA and CDR2 FQGNSA. The CDR3 consists of 14 residues. Written as DNA, the CDR3 is TGTGCCAGCAGCTCTCTGGGCGGGGACACTGAAGCTTTCTTT. Its protein is CASSSLGGDTEAFF.

The chain carries TRBV11-2 and TRBJ2-5; perhaps TRBD1 as D (5 bases). Trimming left V 3 bases short and J 4 bases short, with 18 bases between. The CDR3 contains 16 residues. The V gene's germline CDR1 is SGHAT and CDR2 FQNNGV. CDR3 protein: CASSFPEDSVSETQYF. The CDR3 DNA is TGTGCCAGCAGCTTCCCCGAAGACAGCGTGTCAGAGACCCAGTACTTC. Full variable domain (missing parts from reference TRBV11-2 and TRBJ2-5): EAGVAQSPRYKIIEKRQSVAFWCNPISGHATLYWYQQILGQGPKLLIQFQNNGVVDDSQLPKDRFSAERLKGVDSTLKIQPAKLEDSAVYLCASSFPEDSVSETQYFGPGTRLLVL.

There are a few counts of this clone. This chain connects TRBV5-1 to TRBJ2-1; 11 bases align to TRBD2. Germline CDR1 reads SGHRS; CDR2 reads YFSETQ. The V and J ends lost 3 bases and 10 bases, in that order; junction bases with no gene match: 9. The CDR3 runs to 15 residues. The CDR3 sequence: CASSSGTSGAGEQFF. CDR3 nucleotides: TGCGCCAGCAGCTCCGGGACTAGCGGAGCGGGAGAGCAGTTCTTC.

V usage is TRBV28 and J usage is TRBJ1-2; D perhaps matches TRBD1 (5 bases). The V gene lost 1 base and the J gene lost 7 bases, with 13 bases spanning the gap. The germline gives CDR1 MDHEN, CDR2 SYDVKM. The CDR3 is made up of 14 amino acids. The CDR3 bases are TGTGCCAGCAGTTTATTCTGGGGGGGAGGTGGCTACACCTTC. Amino acids: CASSLFWGGGGYTF.